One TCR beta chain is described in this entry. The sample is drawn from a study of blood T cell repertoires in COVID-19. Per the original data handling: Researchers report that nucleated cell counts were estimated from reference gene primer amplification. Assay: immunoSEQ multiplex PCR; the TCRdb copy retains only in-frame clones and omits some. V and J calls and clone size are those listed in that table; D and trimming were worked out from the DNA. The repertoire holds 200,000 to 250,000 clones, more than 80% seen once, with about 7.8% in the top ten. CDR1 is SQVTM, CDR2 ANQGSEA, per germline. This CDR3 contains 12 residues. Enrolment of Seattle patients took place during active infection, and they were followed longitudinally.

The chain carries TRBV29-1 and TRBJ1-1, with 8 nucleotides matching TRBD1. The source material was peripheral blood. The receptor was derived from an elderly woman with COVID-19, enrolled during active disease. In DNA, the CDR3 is TGCAGGGCCGACAGGGGTTTCACTGAAGCTTTCTTT. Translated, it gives CRADRGFTEAFF. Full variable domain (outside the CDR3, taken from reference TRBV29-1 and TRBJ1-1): SAVISQKPSRDICQRGTSLTIQCQVDSQVTMMFWYRQQPGQSLTLIATANQGSEATYESGFVIDKFPISRPNLTFSTLTVSNMSPEDSSIYLCRADRGFTEAFFGQGTRLTVV.